The next 18 T cell receptor beta chains were all read from a single sample in a study of T cell responses to AZD1222 COVID-19 vaccine. Clones were sequenced by immunoSEQ multiplex PCR, and TCRdb holds only the in-frame ones, with some missing. The data hold about 140,000 clones, with 80% to 95% observed a single time. Material: peripheral blood, obtained on day 0 of AZD1222 vaccination. The source of these receptors is an adult in good health.

V gene TRBV20-1 combines with J gene TRBJ1-1; TRBD1 matches 7 bases. CDR3 size: 12 residues. Germline V CDR1 and CDR2: DFQATT, SNEGSKA (reference sequence). Germline trimming cut 4 bases from V and 3 bases from J; bases unmatched to any gene: 2. The CDR3 protein is CSATDRDTEAFF. The CDR3 region has the DNA TGCAGTGCTACTGACAGGGACACTGAAGCTTTCTTT.

This chain links TRBV12-5 with TRBJ2-3, with 8 bases matching TRBD2. V shed 0 bases, J shed 4 bases, and the junction held 6 bases outside the gene matches. CDR3 length equals 16 residues. CDR1 and CDR2 from the germline V gene are LGHNT and FRNRAP. In nucleotides, the CDR3 is TGTGCTAGTGGTTTGGTCCTCCGGGGGGGCGCAGATACGCAGTATTTT. Translating gives CASGLVLRGGADTQYF. The whole variable domain, filled in from reference TRBV12-5 and TRBJ2-3, reads DARVTQTPRHKVTEMGQEVTMRCQPILGHNTVFWYRQTMMQGLELLAYFRNRAPLDDSGMPKDRFSAEMPDATLATLKIQPSEPRDSAVYFCASGLVLRGGADTQYFGPGTRLTVL.

V gene TRBV7-8 combines with J gene TRBJ2-1, with D perhaps TRBD2 (6 bases). CDR1 is SGHVS and CDR2 is FQNEAQ in the germline V gene. V shed 5 bases and J shed 10 bases, with 18 bases lying between them. The CDR3 is made up of 14 amino acids. CDR3 sequence: CASSPGTHVGEQFF. CDR3 coding DNA: TGTGCCAGCAGCCCGGGGACTCATGTAGGCGAGCAGTTCTTC.

The chain employs TRBV27 and TRBJ1-1; D is uncertain. Trimming cost V 1 base and J 2 bases, with 14 bases left between them. The CDR3 is 16 residues long. Germline CDR1 and CDR2: MNHEY and SMNVEV (reference sequence). CDR3 sequence reads: CASSLLATSHNTEAFF. For the CDR3, the DNA is TGTGCCAGCAGTTTATTGGCGACGAGCCATAACACTGAAGCTTTCTTT.

This clone was observed once. This sequence joins TRBV15 and TRBJ2-5; TRBD1 agrees at 9 bases. Germline V gene data show CDR1 as LNHNV and CDR2 as YYDKDF (reference sequence). CDR3 size: 16 residues. The junction had 11 bases not matched to a gene; V was cut back by 9 bases and J by 0 bases. The CDR3 DNA reads TGTGCCACTAGGGACAGGGTCGATTCCTACCAAGAGACCCAGTACTTC. This sequence encodes CATRDRVDSYQETQYF. Based on the CDR3 plus reference TRBV15 and TRBJ2-5, the full variable domain is DAMVIQNPRYQVTQFGKPVTLSCSQTLNHNVMYWYQQKSSQAPKLLFHYYDKDFNNEADTPDNFQSRRPNTSFCFLDIRSPGLGDTAMYLCATRDRVDSYQETQYFGPGTRLLVL.

As DNA, the CDR3 is TGCGCCAGCAGCTTAAACGGGTTTGCCTACGAGCAGTACTTC. Protein product: CASSLNGFAYEQYF. V usage is TRBV5-1 and J usage is TRBJ2-7; no firm D call. CDR3 size: 14 residues. The germline V gene encodes CDR1 SGHRS and CDR2 YFSETQ. Trimming shortened V by 2 bases and J by 2 bases, and 11 bases separated the two germline ends.

The rearrangement joins TRBV18 to TRBJ1-1; D is unresolved. The V gene lost 6 bases and the J gene lost 2 bases, with 10 bases spanning the gap. The CDR3 covers 13 residues. Germline-derived CDR1 and CDR2 are KGHSH and LQKENI. CDR3 coding DNA: TGTGCCAGCTCGAATCAGAAAAACACTGAAGCTTTCTTT. Translating gives CASSNQKNTEAFF.

The genes are TRBV5-4 and TRBJ1-2; 10 bases map to TRBD1. Germline V gene data show CDR1 as SGHNT and CDR2 as YYREEE (reference sequence). The CDR3 extends over 13 amino acids. Germline trimming cut 6 bases from V and 9 bases from J; bases unmatched to any gene: 8. CDR3 sequence reads: CASTTQGQGSYTF. The CDR3 nucleotides are TGTGCCAGCACGACCCAGGGACAGGGGAGCTACACCTTC.

The chain couples TRBV4-2 to TRBJ2-2; D call uncertain. The CDR3 loop spans 15 amino acids. V was trimmed by 1 base and J by 0 bases, leaving 6 bases between them. Germline lookup yields CDR1 LGHNA and CDR2 YNFKEQ. The CDR3 is CASSQGRTNTGELFF. The CDR3 coding sequence is TGTGCCAGCAGCCAAGGGCGGACGAACACCGGGGAGCTGTTTTTT.

This rearrangement joins TRBV19 to TRBJ2-7; D is possibly TRBD1 or TRBD2 (5 bases each). V was cut by 6 bases and J by 6 bases, with 18 bases left in between. Germline V CDR1 and CDR2: LNHDA, SQIVND (reference sequence). The CDR3 is 14 amino acids. CDR3 coding DNA: TGTGCCAGTAGGGGGGTGGGACGAGACTCCGAGCAGTACTTC. Translation gives CASRGVGRDSEQYF.

The gene calls are TRBV5-1 and TRBJ1-4; D is perhaps TRBD1 (5 bases). Looked up from germline, CDR1 is SGHRS and CDR2 is YFSETQ. This CDR3 contains 16 residues. V was pared by 0 bases and J by 0 bases, with 9 bases between. In DNA, the CDR3 is TGCGCCAGCAGCTTGGGGGGGTCTGCAACTAATGAAAAACTGTTTTTT. It is translated as CASSLGGSATNEKLFF. Looking up the rest from reference TRBV5-1 and TRBJ1-4 gives the full variable domain: KAGVTQTPRYLIKTRGQQVTLSCSPISGHRSVSWYQQTPGQGLQFLFEYFSETQRNKGNFPGRFSGRQFSNSRSEMNVSTLELGDSALYLCASSLGGSATNEKLFFGSGTQLSVL.

This chain joins TRBV6-5 and TRBJ1-2; TRBD1 is a possible D gene (5 bases). Trimming removed 8 bases at V and 4 bases at J, with 17 bases between. CDR3 size: 14 residues. Germline-derived CDR1 and CDR2 are MNHEY and SVGAGI. The DNA for the CDR3 is TGTGCCAGCCGTCGGTCGGGTGGGGGCTATGGCTACACCTTC. Amino acids: CASRRSGGGYGYTF.

The V gene is TRBV2, the J gene TRBJ2-5, with D possibly TRBD2 on 5 matching bases. CDR3 size: 14 residues. From germline, CDR1 is SNHLY and CDR2 FYNNEI. V gave up 7 bases and J gave up 4 bases, with 16 bases separating them. The CDR3 reads CASTTRGSAETQYF. CDR3 in DNA: TGTGCCAGCACCACCCGGGGTAGCGCAGAGACCCAGTACTTC.

The CDR3 bases are TGTGCCAGCAGTGTCGGCAGGTGGGACACTGAAGCTTTCTTT. It specifies CASSVGRWDTEAFF. The chain uses TRBV2 and TRBJ1-1; no reliable D call. Germline lookup yields CDR1 SNHLY and CDR2 FYNNEI. The germline V and J ends were trimmed by 4 bases and 3 bases, with 12 bases remaining between them. This CDR3 is built from 14 residues.

Written as DNA, the CDR3 is TGTGCCAGCAGCCGGCCTAGCGGGAGGGAGTACGAGCAGTACTTC. Translating gives CASSRPSGREYEQYF. The J gene is TRBJ2-7, the V gene TRBV7-9; 12 nucleotides agree with TRBD2. CDR1 SEHNR and CDR2 FQNEAQ come from the germline V gene (reference sequence). CDR3 length: 15 amino acids. The junction had 6 bases not matched to a gene; V was cut back by 5 bases and J by 4 bases.

The chain employs TRBV28 and TRBJ1-5, with D perhaps TRBD1 (5 bases). The CDR3 covers 14 residues. The V end lost 1 base, the J end lost 5 bases, and 9 bases lay between the germline ends. CDR1 is MDHEN and CDR2 is SYDVKM in the germline V gene. The CDR3 sequence is CASSLSRAHQPQHF. CDR3 bases: TGTGCCAGCAGTTTATCCAGGGCCCATCAGCCCCAGCATTTT.

This chain connects TRBV5-1 to TRBJ2-3; the match to TRBD2 covers 9 bases. The V and J ends lost 1 base and 6 bases, in that order; junction bases with no gene match: 15. The germline gives CDR1 SGHRS, CDR2 YFSETQ. CDR3 length: 18 amino acids. CDR3 DNA: TGCGCCAGCAGCTTGTATTCTTTTGGCGGGGGGGCCCGGGATACGCAGTATTTT. Translating it yields CASSLYSFGGGARDTQYF.

The genes are TRBV7-8 and TRBJ2-2, with D possibly matching TRBD2 (6 bases). Trimming removed 5 bases from V and 5 bases from J, with 9 bases in between. CDR3 length equals 13 residues. Germline CDR1 reads SGHVS; CDR2 reads FQNEAQ. The CDR3 region has the DNA TGTGCCAGCAGCCCCGGACTAACCGGGGAGCTGTTTTTT. It encodes CASSPGLTGELFF.